These T cell receptor beta chains were read from a single sample in a study of cytomegalovirus exposure and HLA in healthy donors. Assay: immunoSEQ multiplex PCR; the TCRdb copy retains only in-frame clones and omits some. This table holds 180,000 or so clones, 80% found once. The source material was PBMCs. These receptors were taken from a woman in her forties or fifties in good health and CMV-seropositive. Both conserved end residues are part of each CDR3. The D gene is left open where the match is weak. For some rows the clone size is stated as once, few or many, or as a class when expanded; others skip it.

d_call	clone_size	v_call	j_call	cdr3_nt	cdr3_aa
TRBD2	-	TRBV9	TRBJ2-3	TGTGCCAGCAGCTCTACTAGCGGGGGGGCGAACACAGATACGCAGTATTTT	CASSSTSGGANTDTQYF
-	-	TRBV11-1	TRBJ2-5	TGTGCCAGCAGCTTAGGCACAGACCAAGAGACCCAGTACTTC	CASSLGTDQETQYF
-	-	TRBV14	TRBJ1-2	TGTGCCAGCAGCCAAGATCGCGGGCAGGTCTATGGCTACACCTTC	CASSQDRGQVYGYTF
-	-	TRBV25-1	TRBJ1-1	TGTGCCAGCAGTGCCCCCCTAGGGGCCGGGGGCACTGAAGCTTTCTTT	CASSAPLGAGGTEAFF
-	-	TRBV7-9	TRBJ1-4	TGTGCCAGCAGCTTACTTTCACTTGAAAAACTGTTTTTT	CASSLLSLEKLFF
TRBD1	-	TRBV29-1	TRBJ1-1	TGCAGCGCCCAGGACAGGGAAGGCACTGAAGCTTTCTTT	CSAQDREGTEAFF
-	-	TRBV4-2	TRBJ2-1	TGTGCCAGCAGCCATTTCCCAGCGGAGGACAATGAGCAGTTCTTC	CASSHFPAEDNEQFF
TRBD2	-	TRBV5-1	TRBJ2-7	TGCGCCAGCAGCTTGACTAGCGGGACGCGCGAGCAGTACTTC	CASSLTSGTREQYF
-	-	TRBV5-1	TRBJ2-3	TGCGCCAGCAGCTTGGTGGCTAGCTTGACAGATACGCAGTATTTT	CASSLVASLTDTQYF
TRBD1	-	TRBV23-1	TRBJ2-1	TGCGCCAGCAGCAACGGACAGGGGGGAGCCTACAATGAGCAGTTCTTC	CASSNGQGGAYNEQFF
-	-	TRBV4-3	TRBJ1-4	TGCGCCAGCAGCCAAGCTCCCCCGGGAAGCGGTGAAAAACTGTTTTTT	CASSQAPPGSGEKLFF
-	-	TRBV9	TRBJ2-2	TGTGCCAGCAGCCCTAGGGGGACCAGAGGAACCGGGGAGCTGTTTTTT	CASSPRGTRGTGELFF
TRBD1	-	TRBV15	TRBJ1-5	TGTGCCACCAGCAGTTATACAGGGGGCAATCAGCCCCAGCATTTT	CATSSYTGGNQPQHF
TRBD1	-	TRBV6-5	TRBJ2-7	TGTGCCAGCAGTCAGGAGACAGGGTTAGGGGAGCAGTACTTC	CASSQETGLGEQYF
-	few	TRBV21-1	TRBJ2-2	TGTGCCAGCAGAAAAATGGGGACTCCCGGGAGTAACACCGGGGAGCTGTTTTTT	CASRKMGTPGSNTGELFF
-	-	TRBV15	TRBJ1-2	TGTGCCACCAGCAGAGCAGGGCCGAACTATGGCTACACCTTC	CATSRAGPNYGYTF
TRBD1	few	TRBV7-3	TRBJ2-7	TGTGCCAGCAGCTCCATAGGGGGGACAGGGGCCTACGAGCAGTACTTC	CASSSIGGTGAYEQYF